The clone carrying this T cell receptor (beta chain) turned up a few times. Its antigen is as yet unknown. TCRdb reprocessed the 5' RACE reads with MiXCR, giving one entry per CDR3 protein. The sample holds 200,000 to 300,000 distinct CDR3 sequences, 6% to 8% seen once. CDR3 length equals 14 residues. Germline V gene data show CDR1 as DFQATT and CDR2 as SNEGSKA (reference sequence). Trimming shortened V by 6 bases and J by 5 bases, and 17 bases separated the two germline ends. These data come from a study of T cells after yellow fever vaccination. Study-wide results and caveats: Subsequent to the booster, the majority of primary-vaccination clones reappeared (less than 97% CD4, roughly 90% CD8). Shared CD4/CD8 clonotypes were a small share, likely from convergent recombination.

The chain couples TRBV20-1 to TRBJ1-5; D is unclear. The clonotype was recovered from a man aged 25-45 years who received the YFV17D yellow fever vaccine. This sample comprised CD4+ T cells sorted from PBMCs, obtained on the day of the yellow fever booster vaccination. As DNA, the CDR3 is TGCAGTGCAGACGGGCTGCAGACCGATCAGCCCCAGCATTTT. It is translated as CSADGLQTDQPQHF.